These 29 T cell receptor beta chains originate from one sample sequenced in a study of OX40 agonist ivuxolimab in advanced cancers. Produced via immunoSEQ multiplex PCR; TCRdb's table is partial and in-frame only. This table has fewer than 20,000 clones, over 75% appearing once. Sequences were derived from CD4+ or CD8+ T cells sorted from blood, sampled in a trial of the OX40 agonist ivuxolimab. These receptors came from an adult with an advanced solid tumor such as melanoma, head and neck, liver or kidney cancer.

The genes are TRBV6-4 and TRBJ1-2, with unresolved D. Trimming took off 7 bases at V and 4 bases at J, with 19 bases between the two ends. The length of the CDR3 is 15 residues. Germline V gene sequence: CDR1 MRHNA, CDR2 SNTAGT. DNA for the CDR3: TGTGCCAGCACTCAACGGATACTAGGTTGCTATGGCTACACCTTC. It specifies CASTQRILGCYGYTF.

The V and J genes are TRBV7-9 and TRBJ2-4; 9 bases match TRBD2. CDR1 is SEHNR and CDR2 is FQNEAQ in the germline V gene (reference sequence). With 5 bases clipped from V and 4 bases from J, the junction kept 6 bases outside the gene matches. The CDR3 runs 15 residues. Here the CDR3 DNA reads TGTGCCAGCAGCCACGGACTAGCGAGTAAAAACATTCAGTACTTC. It translates to CASSHGLASKNIQYF.

This chain uses TRBV19 with TRBJ2-3; a weak D match, TRBD2 (5 bases). The CDR3 consists of 15 residues. Trimming took 4 bases from V and 0 from J, leaving 11 bases between them. Germline CDR1 LNHDA, CDR2 SQIVND (reference sequence). The DNA for the CDR3 is TGTGCCAGTAGTAGAGGCGGAGGTAGCACAGATACGCAGTATTTT. As protein: CASSRGGGSTDTQYF.

The V and J genes are TRBV15 and TRBJ1-6; D is unclear. Germline V gene data show CDR1 as LNHNV and CDR2 as YYDKDF (reference sequence). CDR3 size: 14 residues. Trimming shortened V by 3 bases and J by 9 bases, and 12 bases separated the two germline ends. CDR3 sequence: CATSRAGPGSPLHF. In nucleotides, the CDR3 is TGTGCCACCAGCAGGGCCGGACCGGGTTCACCCCTCCACTTT.

The gene calls are TRBV28 and TRBJ2-5, with 8 bases lining up with TRBD2. V trimming: 7 bases; J trimming: 4 bases; junction bases outside the gene matches: 17. CDR1 is MDHEN, CDR2 SYDVKM, per germline. The CDR3 sequence is 17 residues long. The CDR3 region is CASTVLAEPFGRETQYF. CDR3 nucleotide sequence: TGTGCCAGCACAGTACTAGCGGAGCCTTTTGGCCGAGAGACCCAGTACTTC.

The V and J genes are TRBV7-6 and TRBJ2-7; 10 nucleotides match TRBD2. The CDR3 covers 15 residues. V lost 3 bases to trimming and J lost 0 bases; unmatched junction nucleotides: 2. Germline V gene data show CDR1 as SGHVS and CDR2 as FNYEAQ. This CDR3 reads CASSLGTSASYEQYF. The CDR3 DNA reads as TGTGCCAGCAGCTTGGGGACTAGCGCCTCCTACGAGCAGTACTTC.

The chain combines TRBV7-8 with TRBJ2-6; tentatively, D is TRBD2 (5 bases). This CDR3 contains 16 residues. With 1 base removed from V and 3 bases from J, the gap between germline ends came to 10 bases. Germline lookup yields CDR1 SGHVS and CDR2 FQNEAQ. The CDR3 coding sequence is TGTGCCAGCAGCTTAGTCTCGGGGTATGGGGCCAACGTCCTGACTTTC. It yields the protein CASSLVSGYGANVLTF.

The gene calls are TRBV7-9 and TRBJ2-7; 11 bases agree with TRBD1. This CDR3 is built from 15 residues. V was clipped by 2 bases and J by 2 bases; unmatched bases: 2. The germline V gene has CDR1 SEHNR and CDR2 FQNEAQ (reference sequence). DNA of the CDR3: TGTGCCAGCAGCTTAAGGGGACAGGGGGCCTACGAGCAGTACTTC. It encodes CASSLRGQGAYEQYF.

The V and J genes are TRBV7-9 and TRBJ1-2, with 10 bases aligning to TRBD1. V trimming: 3 bases; J trimming: 6 bases; junction bases outside the gene matches: 7. CDR3 length: 15 residues. Germline lookup yields CDR1 SEHNR and CDR2 FQNEAQ (reference sequence). CDR3 in DNA: TGTGCCAGCAGCTTGGTAGGACAGGGGGGCCATGGCTACACCTTC. It encodes CASSLVGQGGHGYTF.

This chain links TRBV18 with TRBJ2-7; 10 bases line up with TRBD1. The CDR3 extends over 16 amino acids. Germline V gene lookup returns CDR1 KGHSH and CDR2 LQKENI. Trimming removed 4 bases from V and 4 bases from J; junction bases left unmatched: 10. The CDR3 nucleotides are TGTGCCAGCTCACTACCAATGACAGGGGGCGGGTACGAGCAGTACTTC. It translates to CASSLPMTGGGYEQYF.

The gene calls are TRBV6-1 and TRBJ2-1; D may be TRBD2 (6 bases). The CDR3 runs to 14 residues. CDR1 is MNHNS, CDR2 SASEGT, per germline. Trimming shortened V by 6 bases and J by 3 bases, and 12 bases separated the two germline ends. The DNA for the CDR3 is TGTGCCAGCAGCCCGGTCGGGAGCTACAATGAGCAGTTCTTC. Translating gives CASSPVGSYNEQFF.

This clone was seen just once. The V and J genes are TRBV11-3 and TRBJ2-7; 7 bases align to TRBD2. V dropped 1 base and J dropped 4; count of bases not matched to a gene: 13. Germline V lookup: CDR1 SGHNT, CDR2 YENEEA. This CDR3 has 17 residues. The CDR3 here is CASSLVSMGLLAYEQYF. In DNA form, the CDR3 reads TGTGCCAGCAGCTTAGTCTCGATGGGTTTACTAGCGTACGAGCAGTACTTC.

The chain joins TRBV4-3 to TRBJ1-1, with D perhaps matching TRBD1 (5 bases). V lost 1 base and J lost 6, with 12 bases in between. The CDR3 runs to 14 residues. Per germline, CDR1 LGHNA and CDR2 YSLEER. This CDR3 is CASSQVWRGPEAFF. CDR3 DNA: TGCGCCAGCAGCCAAGTTTGGAGGGGACCTGAAGCTTTCTTT.

The J gene is TRBJ2-3, the V gene TRBV28; TRBD1 matches 9 bases. Trimming at V came to 7 bases and at J to 3 bases, leaving 5 bases not matched to a gene. The CDR3 is 14 residues long. Germline-derived CDR1 and CDR2 are MDHEN and SYDVKM. CDR3: CASIGTGSTDTQYF. CDR3 DNA sequence: TGTGCCAGCATCGGGACAGGGTCGACAGATACGCAGTATTTT.

The chain employs TRBV27 and TRBJ2-7, with 10 positions matching TRBD1. The V segment lost 7 bases and the J segment 6 bases; nucleotides outside the gene matches: 3. Germline V CDR1 and CDR2: MNHEY, SMNVEV (reference sequence). CDR3 length: 12 residues. In nucleotides, the CDR3 is TGTGCCAGCACGACAGGGGGCTCCGAGCAGTACTTC. Protein product: CASTTGGSEQYF.

The rearrangement joins TRBV7-9 to TRBJ2-1; 7 nucleotides agree with TRBD1. Germline values: CDR1 SEHNR, CDR2 FQNEAQ (reference sequence). The length of the CDR3 is 16 residues. J gave up 7 bases and V 5 bases, and 14 bases lay outside the gene matches. The CDR3 nucleotides read TGTGCCAGCAGCCTCCCCTTAGGGGGCGGGTCGAATGAGCAGTTCTTC. It encodes CASSLPLGGGSNEQFF.

The chain joins TRBV2 to TRBJ2-2; 12 bases agree with TRBD2. The V and J ends lost 7 bases and 5 bases, in that order; junction bases with no gene match: 11. The CDR3 spans 17 residues. CDR1 is SNHLY, CDR2 FYNNEI, per germline. CDR3 coding DNA: TGTGCCAGCATAGAGCGGCTAGCGGGAGGGGGAACCGGGGAGCTGTTTTTT. It codes for CASIERLAGGGTGELFF. Looking up the rest from reference TRBV2 and TRBJ2-2 gives the full variable domain: EPEVTQTPSHQVTQMGQEVILRCVPISNHLYFYWYRQILGQKVEFLVSFYNNEISEKSEIFDDQFSVERPDGSNFTLKIRSTKLEDSAMYFCASIERLAGGGTGELFFGEGSRLTVL.

The J gene is TRBJ2-1, the V gene TRBV5-1; no clear D gene. The CDR3 is 15 residues long. Germline lookup yields CDR1 SGHRS and CDR2 YFSETQ. Trimming removed 3 bases at V and 0 bases at J, with 10 bases between. The chain's CDR3 is CASSSGTSSYNEQFF. The CDR3 DNA reads TGCGCCAGCAGCTCGGGCACGAGCTCCTACAATGAGCAGTTCTTC.

The genes are TRBV5-6 and TRBJ2-7, with TRBD1 matching over 11 bases. The V segment lost 4 bases and the J segment 2 bases; nucleotides outside the gene matches: 17. CDR3 length: 19 amino acids. CDR1 is SGHDT and CDR2 is YYEEEE in the germline V gene. CDR3 DNA: TGTGCCAGCAGCACGGGACAGGGGGTGATCGAGCGGGAGCCCTACGAGCAGTACTTC. Translated: CASSTGQGVIEREPYEQYF.

On this clone: The junction does not match germline at one end; this may be a read error. The genes are TRBV10-3 and TRBJ2-7; D not certain. Germline loops: CDR1 ENHRY, CDR2 SYGVKD. This CDR3 is built from 15 residues. The CDR3 DNA is TGTGCCATCAGTGAGTCGACCAGCTTCTCCCACGAGCAGTACTTC. This gives the protein CAISESTSFSHEQYF.

The chain combines TRBV7-9 with TRBJ1-5; 10 bases are shared with TRBD1. The CDR3 is 15 residues long. The germline V gene has CDR1 SEHNR and CDR2 FQNEAQ (reference sequence). The ends lost 2 bases at V and 10 bases at J; junction bases unmatched: 8. The CDR3 here is CASSLIGQGGGPQHF. CDR3 bases: TGTGCCAGCAGCTTAATAGGACAGGGGGGTGGACCCCAGCATTTT.

The chain couples TRBV29-1 to TRBJ2-1; D ambiguous. The V gene's germline CDR1 is SQVTM and CDR2 ANQGSEA. The CDR3 sequence is 18 residues long. The ends were cut back, 0 bases at V and 0 bases at J, with 18 bases in the middle. The CDR3 reads CSVEDVAGFGSSYNEQFF. The CDR3 bases are TGCAGCGTTGAAGATGTGGCAGGATTTGGTAGCTCCTACAATGAGCAGTTCTTC.

This clone qualifies as large. This chain joins TRBV11-3 and TRBJ2-7, with TRBD2 identical over 9 bases. The V gene's germline CDR1 is SGHNT and CDR2 YENEEA. V trimming: 5 bases; J trimming: 5 bases; junction bases outside the gene matches: 13. CDR3 length: 16 residues. For the CDR3, the DNA is TGTGCCAGCAGCCTCCGTTTAGCGGGAGTTCAGGACGAGCAGTACTTC. Translated: CASSLRLAGVQDEQYF.

This chain connects TRBV4-3 to TRBJ2-7; the D is unclear. Trimming left V 1 base short and J 0 bases short, with 7 bases between. Germline values: CDR1 LGHNA, CDR2 YSLEER. CDR3 length equals 14 residues. CDR3 region: CASSQGPNSYEQYF. CDR3 nucleotide sequence: TGCGCCAGCAGCCAAGGTCCCAACTCCTACGAGCAGTACTTC.

The chain links TRBV29-1 to TRBJ2-7, with D uncertain. This CDR3 comprises 13 residues. V lost 6 bases to trimming and J lost 4 bases, with 16 bases between them. The germline V gene has CDR1 SQVTM and CDR2 ANQGSEA. This CDR3 is CSVGPVGSYEQYF. In DNA, the CDR3 is TGCAGCGTCGGTCCCGTTGGGTCATACGAGCAGTACTTC.

The CDR3 region has the DNA TGCGCCAGCAGCTCAACTAGCGGGACCTACGAGCAGTACTTC. Its translation is CASSSTSGTYEQYF. V and J are TRBV5-1 and TRBJ2-7; 10 positions match TRBD2. The CDR3 has 14 amino acids. Germline V gives CDR1 SGHRS, CDR2 YFSETQ. V was clipped by 3 bases and J by 2 bases; unmatched bases: 2.

CDR3 bases: TGTGCCAGCAGTTTTGGGGCCGGCAAAAACATTCAGTACTTC. It yields the protein CASSFGAGKNIQYF. The chain joins TRBV27 to TRBJ2-4; weak D call: TRBD1 (5 bases). Germline CDR1 MNHEY, CDR2 SMNVEV (reference sequence). V dropped 3 bases and J dropped 3 bases, with 9 bases sitting between them. The CDR3 runs 14 residues.

This clone appeared once. The rearrangement joins TRBV4-3 to TRBJ1-2; D might be TRBD1 (6 bases). The CDR3 contains 14 residues. CDR1 and CDR2 (germline): LGHNA, YSLEER. V was pared by 1 base and J by 7 bases, with 13 bases between. The CDR3 here is CASSQVGGGAGYTF. The DNA for the CDR3 is TGCGCCAGCAGCCAAGTGGGTGGGGGCGCTGGCTACACCTTC.

CDR3 DNA: TGTGCCAGTAGTATAATAGAAAAACAGCCCCAGCATTTT. Translated, it gives CASSIIEKQPQHF. The chain joins TRBV19 to TRBJ1-5; D is uncertain. The V gene's germline CDR1 is LNHDA and CDR2 SQIVND (reference sequence). Trimming took 2 bases from V and 7 from J, leaving 9 bases between them. The length of the CDR3 is 13 residues.